The 27 T cell receptor beta chains given below trace back to one sample, sequenced in a study of shared clonotypes between healthy human individuals. Using immunoSEQ multiplex PCR, the repertoire was profiled, and TCRdb retains in-frame clones only, with some absent. This table holds millions of clones, over 85% found once. CD8 cells classed as naive were CD45RO-negative and positively selected for CCR7, excluding terminally differentiated effector memory CD45RA+ cells. The specimen sequenced was naive CD8+ T cells sorted from blood. Source of these receptors: a young man in good health.

The V call is TRBV5-8, the J call TRBJ2-5; 9 positions match TRBD1. CDR3 length: 13 amino acids. V lost 4 bases, J lost 5 bases, and 3 bases stayed unmatched. Germline-derived CDR1 and CDR2 are SGHTS and YDEGEE. CDR3 protein: CASSRDREETQYF. The DNA of the CDR3 is TGTGCCAGCAGCAGGGACAGGGAGGAGACCCAGTACTTC.

CDR3 in DNA: TGTGCCTGGAGTGTACTAGCGGGCCTCACAGATACGCAGTATTTT. This gives the protein CAWSVLAGLTDTQYF. V is TRBV30 and J is TRBJ2-3; TRBD2 agrees at 9 bases. The CDR3 covers 15 residues. Germline-derived CDR1 and CDR2 are GTSNPN and SVGIG (reference sequence). Trimming removed 0 bases from V and 2 bases from J; junction bases left unmatched: 3.

The V and J genes are TRBV4-1 and TRBJ2-1; D ambiguous. Deletions cut 6 bases from V and 4 bases from J, with 4 bases between. CDR1 and CDR2 (germline): MGHRA, YSYEKL. This CDR3 spans 11 amino acids. For the CDR3, the DNA is TGCGCCAGCAGAATATACAATGAGCAGTTCTTC. Its protein is CASRIYNEQFF.

The rearrangement links TRBV7-9 to TRBJ1-6, with 11 bases aligning to TRBD1. The V gene's germline CDR1 is SEHNR and CDR2 FQNEAQ (reference sequence). With 5 bases clipped from V and 15 bases from J, the junction kept 9 bases outside the gene matches. The CDR3 runs to 14 residues. CDR3 sequence (DNA): TGTGCCAGCAGCACGGGACAGGGGGGAGGTCTCCTCCACTTT. Translating it yields CASSTGQGGGLLHF.

This chain joins TRBV4-1 and TRBJ1-3; no clear D gene. The V and J ends lost 4 bases and 1 base respectively, with 11 bases between them. CDR1 and CDR2 (germline): MGHRA, YSYEKL. The CDR3 extends over 15 amino acids. As DNA, the CDR3 is TGCGCCAGCAGCCGAGAAGGTGAATCTGGAAACACCATATATTTT. The encoded protein is CASSREGESGNTIYF.

The chain links TRBV7-9 to TRBJ2-7; D not certain. CDR3 length equals 13 residues. Deletions cut 5 bases from V and 2 bases from J, with 10 bases between. CDR1 and CDR2 (germline): SEHNR, FQNEAQ (reference sequence). CDR3: CASSPGFAYEQYF. CDR3 bases: TGTGCCAGCAGCCCAGGCTTTGCCTACGAGCAGTACTTC.

The V gene is TRBV6-5, the J gene TRBJ2-7; D is uncertain. V was pared by 0 bases and J by 1 base, with 13 bases between. This CDR3 is 16 amino acids long. Per the germline V gene, CDR1 is MNHEY and CDR2 is SVGAGI. For the CDR3, the DNA is TGTGCCAGCAGTTACTCTTCCGAGACCGTTTCCTACGAGCAGTACTTC. Its protein is CASSYSSETVSYEQYF.

Here the CDR3 DNA reads TGTGCCAGCAGTCCGACTAGCGAGAGCTCCTACGAGCAGTACTTC. It specifies CASSPTSESSYEQYF. The chain is built from TRBV27 and TRBJ2-7, with 8 nucleotides matching TRBD2. Germline V gives CDR1 MNHEY, CDR2 SMNVEV (reference sequence). V dropped 5 bases and J dropped 0; count of bases not matched to a gene: 6. This CDR3 is built from 15 residues.

The chain has TRBV4-2 and TRBJ1-1; D perhaps matches TRBD1 (5 bases). Germline CDR1 reads LGHNA; CDR2 reads YNFKEQ. This CDR3 region has 14 residues. V was shortened by 1 base and J by 11 bases, with 17 bases between the two germline ends. The CDR3 DNA is TGTGCCAGCAGCCAAGCCCCGGGGGTGAGTCGGGCTTTCTTT. Its translation: CASSQAPGVSRAFF.

This clone came up once. The chain joins TRBV7-2 to TRBJ1-6; no definite D call. This CDR3 is built from 15 residues. The V end lost 6 bases, the J end lost 0 bases, and 9 bases lay between the germline ends. Germline V gives CDR1 SGHTA, CDR2 FQGNSA. CDR3 loop: CASRFGDSYNSPLHF. CDR3 nucleotides: TGTGCCAGCAGGTTCGGGGACTCCTATAATTCACCCCTCCACTTT.

With regard to this clone: The junction departs from the called germline gene at one end, perhaps through a read error. This chain joins TRBV4-1 and TRBJ1-6; D is perhaps TRBD1 (5 bases). CDR3 length: 17 residues. CDR1 and CDR2 (germline): MGHRA, YSYEKL. The CDR3 loop reads CASSQGERSSYNSPLHF. In DNA form, the CDR3 reads TGCGCCAGCAGTCAAGGGGAGAGGAGCTCCTATAATTCACCCCTCCACTTT.

The gene calls are TRBV5-7 and TRBJ2-1, with unresolved D. TRBV5-7 is an ORF, with its function uncertain. Trimming took off 2 bases at V and 10 bases at J, with 10 bases between the two ends. CDR3 length equals 12 residues. The CDR3 sequence is CASSLSRREQFF. CDR3 sequence (DNA): TGTGCCAGCAGCTTAAGCCGACGCGAGCAGTTCTTC.

Of note for this clone: The same CDR3 arises from other DNA sequences in this sample as well. V and J are TRBV11-2 and TRBJ2-7, with D perhaps TRBD2 (5 bases). Germline assignment: CDR1 SGHAT and CDR2 FQNNGV. This CDR3 has 13 amino acids. Trimming cost V 1 base and J 3 bases, with 7 bases left between them. CDR3 sequence reads: CASSLAAGYEQYF. The CDR3 DNA is TGTGCCAGCAGCTTAGCGGCGGGCTACGAGCAGTACTTC.

The J gene is TRBJ2-3, the V gene TRBV5-6; D is uncertain. Trimming removed 2 bases from V and 0 bases from J, with 13 bases in between. CDR1 is SGHDT, CDR2 YYEEEE, per germline. The CDR3 consists of 16 residues. The CDR3 sequence is CASSFPVLASTDTQYF. The DNA for the CDR3 is TGTGCCAGCAGCTTCCCAGTCCTTGCTAGCACAGATACGCAGTATTTT.

A remark on this clone: Additional DNA sequences in this sample encode the identical CDR3. The chain has TRBV4-1 and TRBJ1-3, with D hard to call. Trimming removed 1 base at V and 7 bases at J, with 8 bases between. This CDR3 comprises 13 residues. Germline loops: CDR1 MGHRA, CDR2 YSYEKL. The chain's CDR3 is CASSQGRGNTIYF. The CDR3 coding sequence is TGCGCCAGCAGCCAAGGACGTGGGAACACCATATATTTT.

This clone is a singleton in its sample. The CDR3 DNA reads TGCGCCAGCAGCCAAGATTTCCTAGCGGGAGCTGGGGAGCAGTACTTC. Its translation is CASSQDFLAGAGEQYF. The genes are TRBV4-3 and TRBJ2-7; 10 nucleotides align to TRBD2. Germline CDR1 reads LGHNA; CDR2 reads YSLEER. The ends lost 0 bases at V and 7 bases at J; junction bases unmatched: 9. This CDR3 has 16 amino acids.

The CDR3 DNA is TGTGCCAGCAGCCACAGGACAGGGTCCTACAATGAGCAGTTCTTC. The encoded protein is CASSHRTGSYNEQFF. The chain employs TRBV9 and TRBJ2-1, with 8 bases lining up with TRBD1. Germline CDR1 is SGDLS and CDR2 is YYNGEE. V lost 4 bases and J lost 1; bases outside the gene matches: 4. This CDR3 comprises 15 residues. Full variable domain (rest looked up from reference TRBV9 and TRBJ2-1): DSGVTQTPKHLITATGQRVTLRCSPRSGDLSVYWYQQSLDQGLQFLIQYYNGEERAKGNILERFSAQQFPDLHSELNLSSLELGDSALYFCASSHRTGSYNEQFFGPGTRLTVL.

This chain links TRBV6-1 with TRBJ2-7; 7 bases align to TRBD1. The CDR3 loop spans 15 amino acids. V was clipped by 6 bases and J by 3 bases; unmatched bases: 11. In germline, CDR1 is MNHNS, CDR2 SASEGT. The DNA for the CDR3 is TGTGCCAGCAGCGCTACCCAAGGGACAGTCTACGAGCAGTACTTC. This translates into CASSATQGTVYEQYF.

This clone came up once. This CDR3 reads CASSRLAGTYEQYF. The DNA for the CDR3 is TGTGCCAGTAGTAGGCTAGCGGGGACCTACGAGCAGTACTTC. V and J are TRBV19 and TRBJ2-7, with 9 bases matching TRBD2. The germline V gene encodes CDR1 LNHDA and CDR2 SQIVND (reference sequence). The junction had 3 bases not matched to a gene; V was cut back by 4 bases and J by 2 bases. The CDR3 consists of 14 residues.

Note on this clone: The sample has other DNA sequences that encode this CDR3 too. V and J are TRBV9 and TRBJ1-3; D is ambiguous. Germline lookup yields CDR1 SGDLS and CDR2 YYNGEE. V gave up 3 bases and J gave up 1 base, with 5 bases separating them. The CDR3 sequence is 13 residues long. The CDR3 DNA sequence: TGTGCCAGCAGCGCTCCTTCTGGAAACACCATATATTTT. Amino acids: CASSAPSGNTIYF.

V usage is TRBV15 and J usage is TRBJ2-5; 7 nucleotides align to TRBD1. The CDR3 is made up of 16 amino acids. Germline V gene lookup returns CDR1 LNHNV and CDR2 YYDKDF (reference sequence). Trimming removed 0 bases from V and 2 bases from J; junction bases left unmatched: 6. CDR3 nucleotide sequence: TGTGCCACCAGCAGAGATCGCCGGACAGGACAAGAGACCCAGTACTTC. Amino acids: CATSRDRRTGQETQYF.

Only one count was recorded for this clone. The rearrangement uses TRBV10-2 and TRBJ2-7; tentative D call: TRBD2 (6 bases). Germline lookup yields CDR1 WSHSY and CDR2 SAAADI. Trimming stripped 8 bases from V and 5 bases from J, with 10 bases between. CDR3 length: 11 residues. The CDR3 region is CASHGRDEQYF. The CDR3 DNA is TGCGCCAGCCACGGGAGAGACGAGCAGTACTTC.

The chain is built from TRBV10-1 and TRBJ1-2; no clear D. The V and J ends lost 0 bases and 0 bases respectively, with 11 bases between them. The V gene's germline CDR1 is WNHNN and CDR2 SYGVQD (reference sequence). The CDR3 totals 16 residues. This CDR3 is CASSESGAPANYGYTF. CDR3 DNA: TGCGCCAGCAGTGAGTCAGGCGCCCCGGCTAACTATGGCTACACCTTC.

V and J are TRBV27 and TRBJ2-7, with D hard to call. The CDR3 is 14 residues long. Germline loops: CDR1 MNHEY, CDR2 SMNVEV (reference sequence). V was pared by 0 bases and J by 7 bases, with 13 bases between. CDR3: CASSLSIPPLEQYF. For the CDR3, the DNA is TGTGCCAGCAGTTTATCGATCCCCCCGTTGGAGCAGTACTTC.

This clone was detected once. This CDR3 is also generated by other DNA sequences in the sample. The chain joins TRBV27 to TRBJ1-1; 7 bases map to TRBD1. The germline V gene encodes CDR1 MNHEY and CDR2 SMNVEV (reference sequence). CDR3 length: 14 residues. V lost 5 bases, J lost 1 base, and 4 bases stayed unmatched. This CDR3 is CASSPGTANTEAFF. The CDR3 bases are TGTGCCAGCAGTCCAGGGACAGCGAACACTGAAGCTTTCTTT.

CDR3 region: CASSVGDSGTGSLAEKLFF. In DNA, the CDR3 is TGTGCCAGCAGCGTAGGGGATAGCGGGACAGGGTCGTTGGCTGAAAAACTGTTTTTT. This chain uses TRBV9 with TRBJ1-4; TRBD1 aligns across 9 bases. Germline V gene sequence: CDR1 SGDLS, CDR2 YYNGEE. The CDR3 totals 19 residues. With 0 bases clipped from V and 7 bases from J, the junction kept 16 bases outside the gene matches.

The chain couples TRBV11-2 to TRBJ2-5, with D uncertain. The V end lost 1 base, the J end lost 0 bases, and 9 bases lay between the germline ends. Germline assignment: CDR1 SGHAT and CDR2 FQNNGV. This CDR3 is 15 amino acids long. Written as DNA, the CDR3 is TGTGCCAGCAGCTTAGGCGTAGCAAACCAAGAGACCCAGTACTTC. The encoded protein is CASSLGVANQETQYF. The whole variable domain, remainder taken from reference TRBV11-2 and TRBJ2-5, is EAGVAQSPRYKIIEKRQSVAFWCNPISGHATLYWYQQILGQGPKLLIQFQNNGVVDDSQLPKDRFSAERLKGVDSTLKIQPAKLEDSAVYLCASSLGVANQETQYFGPGTRLLVL.